Each of the 25 T cell receptor beta chains below was sequenced from the same sample in a study of CD8 T cells in ankylosing spondylitis (dated 2017 in TCRdb). These receptors are not linked to any known antigen. Results and caveats for the whole study, not just this receptor: A TCR beta motif of about eight highly homologous amino acid variants appeared characteristic of blood from ankylosing spondylitis patients.

The library was made by 5' RACE. The instrument was an Illumina HiSeq 2500. TCRdb redid the processing of the public reads, applying fastp at Q25 and MiXCR, and retained in-frame beta chains. Rows merge per CDR3 protein into single entries with the most common DNA and genes. The sample table lists under 450,000 distinct CDR3 sequences, more than 15% of them with a count of one. The ten largest clones take up approximately 1% of the sample. The sample consisted of blood, either unsorted or a sorted T cell fraction (not recorded which). These receptor sequences come from a male donor with ankylosing spondylitis.

This chain connects TRBV11-2 to TRBJ1-3; D remains ambiguous. The V end was cut by 5 bases, the J end by 4 bases, with 18 bases between. This CDR3 comprises 16 residues. CDR1 is SGHAT, CDR2 FQNNGV, per germline. The DNA for the CDR3 is TGTGCCAGCAGCCCCCATGTGGGGTTGTTCGGAAACACCATATATTTT. This gives the protein CASSPHVGLFGNTIYF.

In its sample, this clonotype was seen a few times. The chain couples TRBV6-2 or TRBV6-3 to TRBJ2-1; TRBD2 agrees at 9 bases. Germline CDR1 is MNHEY and CDR2 is SVGEGT. This CDR3 is 21 amino acids long. V lost 6 bases to trimming and J lost 0 bases; unmatched junction nucleotides: 21. CDR3 DNA sequence: TGTGCCAGCAGCCCGAGGGCCCCTAGCGGGATGGCAGGGAGCTCCTACAATGAGCAGTTCTTC. Its protein is CASSPRAPSGMAGSSYNEQFF.

This clonotype was counted a few times. The V call is TRBV3-1, the J call TRBJ1-2; the D gene is possibly TRBD1 (6 bases). CDR1 LGHDT and CDR2 YNNKEL come from the germline V gene (reference sequence). V dropped 5 bases and J dropped 4 bases, with 14 bases sitting between them. The CDR3 is 14 residues long. The CDR3 spells CASSFGQPVYGYTF. CDR3 nucleotides: TGTGCCAGCAGCTTCGGACAGCCTGTCTATGGCTACACCTTC.

This clonotype was counted only a few times. The rearrangement links TRBV24-1 to TRBJ2-1, with D tentatively TRBD2 (5 bases). The CDR3 extends over 16 amino acids. The ends were cut back, 5 bases at V and 6 bases at J, with 19 bases in the middle. CDR1 and CDR2 from the germline V gene are KGHDR and SFDVKD. Written as DNA, the CDR3 is TGTGCCACCAGTGTGGAGGCGCGACTCCGACCCAATGAGCAGTTCTTC. As protein: CATSVEARLRPNEQFF.

The chain combines TRBV5-1 with TRBJ2-5, with a weak D call TRBD2 (5 bases). This CDR3 has 12 amino acids. From germline, CDR1 is SGHRS and CDR2 YFSETQ. Trimming took 4 bases from V and 5 from J, leaving 9 bases between them. DNA for the CDR3: TGCGCCAGCAGCGAAAGGGAGGAGACCCAGTACTTC. Its translation: CASSEREETQYF.

This clonotype was counted between two and nine times. The rearrangement links TRBV5-6 to TRBJ1-2, with D tentatively TRBD1 (5 bases). The germline gives CDR1 SGHDT, CDR2 YYEEEE. CDR3 length equals 13 residues. The V end was cut by 0 bases, the J end by 6 bases, with 9 bases between. CDR3 bases: TGTGCCAGCAGCTTGGCGACAGCCAATGGCTACACCTTC. This encodes CASSLATANGYTF.

V usage is TRBV7-3 and J usage is TRBJ2-1; D is unclear. This CDR3 region has 16 residues. Germline V gives CDR1 SGHTA, CDR2 FQGTGA. Trimming shortened V by 0 bases and J by 9 bases, and 18 bases separated the two germline ends. As DNA, the CDR3 is TGTGCCAGCAGCTTAACGGGGTTAGGGCCTACCGGTGAGCAGTTCTTC. This codes for CASSLTGLGPTGEQFF.

This clonotype has just a few counts. J is TRBJ2-2 and V is TRBV6-1; weak D call: TRBD2 (5 bases). CDR3 length: 17 amino acids. The V end was cut by 7 bases, the J end by 0 bases, with 18 bases between. Germline-derived CDR1 and CDR2 are MNHNS and SASEGT. As DNA, the CDR3 is TGTGCCAGCAATCCGGGGAAGAGGGTGGCGAACACCGGGGAGCTGTTTTTT. Translation: CASNPGKRVANTGELFF.

The chain links TRBV6-2 or TRBV6-3 to TRBJ2-1; D is unclear. Germline V gene lookup returns CDR1 MNHEY and CDR2 SVGEGT. Between the trimmed V and J ends, which lost 1 base and 6 bases, there was a span of 7 bases. This CDR3 is built from 13 residues. In DNA form, the CDR3 reads TGTGCCAGCAGTTACTTGGGCAGCAATGAGCAGTTCTTC. It encodes CASSYLGSNEQFF.

This clonotype was seen a handful of times. DNA of the CDR3: TGTGCCAGCAGACCGAACCGGGACAAGATTTCCTACGAGCAGTACTTC. This sequence encodes CASRPNRDKISYEQYF. The chain combines TRBV27 with TRBJ2-7; D may be TRBD1 (6 bases). Germline V lookup: CDR1 MNHEY, CDR2 SMNVEV (reference sequence). V was clipped by 6 bases and J by 1 base, with 19 bases between them. The CDR3 contains 16 residues.

The V and J genes are TRBV28 and TRBJ1-5; no definite D call. The CDR3 has 14 amino acids. The germline CDR1 and CDR2 sequences are MDHEN and SYDVKM. Between the trimmed V and J ends, which lost 4 bases and 0 bases, there was a span of 7 bases. DNA for the CDR3: TGTGCCAGCAGTTCCCAGGTTAGCAATCAGCCCCAGCATTTT. Protein product: CASSSQVSNQPQHF.

This chain links TRBV20-1 with TRBJ2-1; D is possibly TRBD2 (6 bases). This CDR3 is built from 15 residues. The ends were cut back, 0 bases at V and 1 base at J, with 10 bases in the middle. Looked up from germline, CDR1 is DFQATT and CDR2 is SNEGSKA (reference sequence). CDR3 sequence: CSARDWRGSYNEQFF. CDR3 bases: TGCAGTGCTAGAGATTGGCGGGGTTCCTACAATGAGCAGTTCTTC.

The V gene is TRBV2, the J gene TRBJ1-2; 9 bases are a match to TRBD1. The CDR3 extends over 14 amino acids. Trimming took 4 bases from V and 4 from J; bases not matched to a gene: 4. Germline V lookup: CDR1 SNHLY, CDR2 FYNNEI. The CDR3 DNA reads as TGTGCCAGCAGTGGACAGGGGGAGTTCTATGGCTACACCTTC. Residues: CASSGQGEFYGYTF.

V is TRBV12-3 or TRBV12-4 and J is TRBJ2-1, with TRBD2 identical over 11 bases. V lost 3 bases, J lost 10 bases, and 14 bases stayed unmatched. The CDR3 is made up of 17 amino acids. As DNA, the CDR3 is TGTGCCAGCAGTTTTGTCGGGATAGCGGGGGGGATTAGAGAGCAGTTCTTC. As protein: CASSFVGIAGGIREQFF.

This clonotype was picked up a small number of times. The rearrangement uses TRBV12-3 or TRBV12-4 and TRBJ1-4; D unresolved. Between the trimmed V and J ends, which lost 6 bases and 2 bases, there was a span of 10 bases. CDR3 length equals 14 residues. The CDR3 spells CASRFSGTNEKLFF. The CDR3, as DNA: TGTGCCAGCAGATTTTCGGGGACTAATGAAAAACTGTTTTTT.

The CDR3 loop reads CASSSGPASSGNTIYF. The CDR3 DNA reads TGTGCCAGCAGCTCGGGACCCGCTAGCTCTGGAAACACCATATATTTT. This chain joins TRBV13 and TRBJ1-3; perhaps TRBD1 as D (5 bases). The CDR3 covers 16 residues. Trimming took 4 bases from V and 0 from J, leaving 13 bases between them. Per germline, CDR1 PRHDT and CDR2 FYEKMQ (reference sequence).

The chain has TRBV11-2 and TRBJ2-5; 10 bases match TRBD2. V gave up 3 bases and J gave up 1 base; unmatched junction bases: 14. This CDR3 is 19 amino acids long. Per germline, CDR1 SGHAT and CDR2 FQNNGV. The CDR3 region has the DNA TGTGCCAGCAGCTTGGGCTGGCCTAGCGGGAGATACCTCCAAGAGACCCAGTACTTC. Amino acid sequence: CASSLGWPSGRYLQETQYF.

A few counts support this clonotype. V gene TRBV5-1 combines with J gene TRBJ2-3; a weak D match, TRBD2 (5 bases). The germline V and J ends were trimmed by 7 bases and 6 bases, with 15 bases remaining between them. The length of the CDR3 is 13 residues. CDR1 is SGHRS and CDR2 is YFSETQ in the germline V gene. The DNA of the CDR3 is TGCGCCAGCGTCGAACGGGATTGGGATACGCAGTATTTT. It translates to CASVERDWDTQYF.

The chain has TRBV5-1 and TRBJ2-5, with D maybe TRBD2 (7 bases). Germline V gives CDR1 SGHRS, CDR2 YFSETQ. The CDR3 consists of 19 residues. The V gene lost 0 bases and the J gene lost 1 base, with 22 bases spanning the gap. The CDR3 sequence: CASSLVPPGAGVAQETQYF. Here the CDR3 DNA reads TGCGCCAGCAGCTTGGTACCCCCGGGGGCGGGAGTCGCCCAAGAGACCCAGTACTTC. Full variable domain (outside the CDR3, taken from reference TRBV5-1 and TRBJ2-5): KAGVTQTPRYLIKTRGQQVTLSCSPISGHRSVSWYQQTPGQGLQFLFEYFSETQRNKGNFPGRFSGRQFSNSRSEMNVSTLELGDSALYLCASSLVPPGAGVAQETQYFGPGTRLLVL.

This clonotype was found many times. The CDR3 DNA is TGCAGTGCTTATTCCGGGACAGCCGTGTACGAGCAGTACTTC. Translated: CSAYSGTAVYEQYF. The rearrangement uses TRBV20-1 and TRBJ2-7; 7 nucleotides line up with TRBD1. V trimming: 5 bases; J trimming: 4 bases; junction bases outside the gene matches: 11. Germline V CDR1 and CDR2: DFQATT, SNEGSKA (reference sequence). This CDR3 is built from 14 residues.

This clonotype was counted only a few times. This chain links TRBV20-1 with TRBJ2-7; D is unclear. The V gene's germline CDR1 is DFQATT and CDR2 SNEGSKA (reference sequence). V was cut by 3 bases and J by 3 bases, with 15 bases left in between. The CDR3 sequence is 14 residues long. This CDR3 is CSASMAADFYEQYF. Here the CDR3 DNA reads TGCAGTGCTAGTATGGCAGCCGACTTCTACGAGCAGTACTTC.

In this sample, this clonotype turned up a few times. The chain carries TRBV24-1 and TRBJ1-1; tentatively, D is TRBD1 (5 bases). Trimming cost V 5 bases and J 4 bases, with 16 bases left between them. Germline CDR1 is KGHDR and CDR2 is SFDVKD. The CDR3 is made up of 15 amino acids. CDR3 protein: CATSVGEWGVTEAFF. DNA of the CDR3: TGTGCCACCAGTGTCGGAGAATGGGGGGTCACTGAAGCTTTCTTT.

The J gene is TRBJ1-2, the V gene TRBV6-8; D might be TRBD1 (6 bases). In germline, CDR1 is MNHGY, CDR2 SAAAGT. The germline V and J ends were trimmed by 7 bases and 5 bases, with 20 bases remaining between them. The CDR3 contains 15 residues. This CDR3 is CASTSGGREDYGYTF. CDR3 coding DNA: TGTGCCAGCACCTCGGGGGGCAGGGAAGATTATGGCTACACCTTC.

The chain recombines TRBV19 with TRBJ1-2; D unresolved. Germline loops: CDR1 LNHDA, CDR2 SQIVND (reference sequence). This CDR3 is built from 14 residues. With 1 base removed from V and 3 bases from J, the gap between germline ends came to 9 bases. In DNA form, the CDR3 reads TGTGCCAGTAGTATAGCGGGAAAGGACTATGGCTACACCTTC. Its translation is CASSIAGKDYGYTF.

This clonotype was seen only a few times. The chain has TRBV6-2 or TRBV6-3 and TRBJ2-2; 8 positions match TRBD1. Looked up from germline, CDR1 is MNHEY and CDR2 is SVGEGT. CDR3 length: 15 residues. With V trimmed by 8 bases and J by 6 bases, 11 bases remained unmatched. The CDR3 spells CASLPQGARSGELFF. CDR3 DNA sequence: TGTGCCAGCCTGCCTCAGGGGGCGCGCTCCGGGGAGCTGTTTTTT.